The rows below give T cell receptor beta chains drawn from one sample of a study of T cells in Graves' hyperthyroidism and ophthalmopathy. TCRdb re-analysed the multiplex PCR reads in MiXCR, keeping a single row per CDR3 protein. The table has approximately 400,000 distinct CDR3 sequences, less than 15% seen once. The sample taken for sequencing was blood. These receptors came from a man aged 30-40 years with Graves' hyperthyroidism that later progressed to Graves' ophthalmopathy. CDR3s include the opening cysteine and the closing phenylalanine or tryptophan. A D gene is named only where the DNA matches it firmly. Clone size appears in some rows only: once, few, many, or a class for an expanded clone.

v_call	clone_size	j_call	d_call	cdr3_aa	cdr3_nt
TRBV18	.	TRBJ1-2	TRBD1	CASSPGTGQGYGYTF	TGTGCCAGCTCACCTGGGACAGGGCAAGGCTATGGCTACACCTTC
TRBV15	.	TRBJ1-3	.	CATSTGDGNTIYF	TGTGCCACCAGCACGGGTGATGGAAACACCATATATTTT
TRBV12-3/TRBV12-4	.	TRBJ2-1	.	CASSQYESYNEQFF	TGTGCCAGCAGTCAATATGAGTCCTACAATGAGCAGTTCTTC
TRBV5-1	many	TRBJ1-1	.	CASSLGGGIGAEAFF	TGCGCCAGCAGCTTAGGGGGAGGGATAGGTGCTGAAGCTTTCTTT
TRBV19	few	TRBJ1-1	TRBD1	CASTRTGRGMNTEAFF	TGTGCCTCCACTAGGACAGGGCGAGGGATGAACACTGAAGCTTTCTTT
TRBV20-1	few	TRBJ1-5	TRBD1	CSARDPGQGRLGPQHF	TGCAGTGCTAGAGACCCGGGACAGGGAAGACTGGGGCCCCAGCATTTT
TRBV14	few	TRBJ2-1	.	CASSPLSGVAYNEQFF	TGTGCCAGCAGCCCCCTGTCAGGGGTAGCCTACAATGAGCAGTTCTTC
TRBV20-1	many	TRBJ2-1	TRBD1	CSASVGTGGYEQFF	TGCAGTGCTAGCGTCGGGACAGGGGGCTATGAGCAGTTCTTC
TRBV6-1	many	TRBJ1-2	.	CASRRATEGYTF	TGTGCCAGCAGGAGGGCGACGGAAGGCTACACCTTC
TRBV5-1	few	TRBJ2-1	.	CASVDSYNEQFF	TGCGCCAGCGTGGACAGCTACAATGAGCAGTTCTTC
TRBV7-2	many	TRBJ2-5	.	CASSRRPQGGRSQETQYF	TGTGCCAGCAGCCGCCGTCCTCAGGGGGGGCGGAGTCAAGAGACCCAGTACTTC